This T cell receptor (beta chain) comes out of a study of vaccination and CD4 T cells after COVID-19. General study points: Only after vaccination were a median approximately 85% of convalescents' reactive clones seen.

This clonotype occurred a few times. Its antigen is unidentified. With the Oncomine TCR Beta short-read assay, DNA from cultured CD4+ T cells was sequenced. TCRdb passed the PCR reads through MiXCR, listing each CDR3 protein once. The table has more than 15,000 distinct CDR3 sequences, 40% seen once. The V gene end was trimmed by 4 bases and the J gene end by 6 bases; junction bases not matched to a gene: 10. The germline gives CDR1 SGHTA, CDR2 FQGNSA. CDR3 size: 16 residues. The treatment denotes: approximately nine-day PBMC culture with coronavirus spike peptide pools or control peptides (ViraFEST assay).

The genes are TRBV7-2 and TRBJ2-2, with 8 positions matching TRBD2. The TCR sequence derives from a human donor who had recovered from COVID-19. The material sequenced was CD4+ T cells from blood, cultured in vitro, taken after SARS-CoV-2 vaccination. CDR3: CASSSNGLARAGELFF. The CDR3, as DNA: TGTGCCAGCAGCTCGAACGGACTAGCAAGGGCCGGGGAGCTGTTTTTT.